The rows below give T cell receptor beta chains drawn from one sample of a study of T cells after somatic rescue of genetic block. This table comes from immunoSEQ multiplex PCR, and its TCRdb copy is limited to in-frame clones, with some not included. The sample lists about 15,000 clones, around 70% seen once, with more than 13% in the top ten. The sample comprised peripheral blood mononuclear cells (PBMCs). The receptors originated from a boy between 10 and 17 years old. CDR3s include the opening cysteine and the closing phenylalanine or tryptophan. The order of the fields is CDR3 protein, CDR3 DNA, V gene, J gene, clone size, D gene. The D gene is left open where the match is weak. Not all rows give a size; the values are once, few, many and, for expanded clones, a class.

CDR3 protein: CASFSRLAVNYNEQFF
CDR3 DNA: TGTGCCAGCTTTTCCAGACTAGCGGTCAACTACAATGAGCAGTTCTTC
V gene: TRBV18
J gene: TRBJ2-1
clone size: -
D gene: TRBD2

CDR3 protein: CASSSPGTGLLSYNEQFF
CDR3 DNA: TGTGCCAGCAGTTCTCCCGGGACAGGGCTTCTCTCCTACAATGAGCAGTTCTTC
V gene: TRBV27
J gene: TRBJ2-1
clone size: -
D gene: TRBD1

CDR3 protein: CASSPREGSSYEQYF
CDR3 DNA: TGTGCCAGCTCACCCCGGGAGGGGAGCTCCTACGAGCAGTACTTC
V gene: TRBV18
J gene: TRBJ2-7
clone size: -
D gene: TRBD2

CDR3 protein: CASSESMSGTGDEQYF
CDR3 DNA: TGCGCCAGCAGTGAGTCGATGAGCGGGACAGGGGATGAGCAGTACTTC
V gene: TRBV10-2
J gene: TRBJ2-5
clone size: -
D gene: TRBD1

CDR3 protein: CASSRLGLAVRAKNIQYF
CDR3 DNA: TGTGCCAGCTCACGACTTGGACTAGCGGTCCGAGCCAAAAACATTCAGTACTTC
V gene: TRBV18
J gene: TRBJ2-4
clone size: -
D gene: TRBD2

CDR3 protein: CASSPVLAPQGEETQYF
CDR3 DNA: TGTGCCAGCTCACCAGTTCTGGCCCCGCAGGGTGAAGAGACCCAGTACTTC
V gene: TRBV18
J gene: TRBJ2-5
clone size: -
D gene: -

CDR3 protein: CASSRGDPQSYEQYF
CDR3 DNA: TGTGCCAGCAGTCGGGGGGACCCGCAATCCTACGAGCAGTACTTC
V gene: TRBV6-6
J gene: TRBJ2-7
clone size: -
D gene: TRBD2

CDR3 protein: CASSPSSGRPPYEQYF
CDR3 DNA: TGTGCCAGCTCACCATCTAGCGGGAGGCCCCCCTACGAGCAGTACTTC
V gene: TRBV18
J gene: TRBJ2-7
clone size: once
D gene: TRBD2

CDR3 protein: CASSGQGPFYNEQFF
CDR3 DNA: TGTGCCAGCAGTGGCCAGGGACCGTTCTACAATGAGCAGTTCTTC
V gene: TRBV6-1
J gene: TRBJ2-1
clone size: -
D gene: -

CDR3 protein: CASSLSSDRGRNQPQHF
CDR3 DNA: TGTGCCAGCAGTTTATCCTCGGACAGGGGGAGGAATCAGCCCCAGCATTTT
V gene: TRBV27
J gene: TRBJ1-5
clone size: -
D gene: TRBD1

CDR3 protein: CASSSTGELRDQPQHF
CDR3 DNA: TGTGCCAGCAGCTCCACCGGAGAACTACGCGATCAGCCCCAGCATTTT
V gene: TRBV7-9
J gene: TRBJ1-5
clone size: -
D gene: -

CDR3 protein: CASSTLAGACEQFF
CDR3 DNA: TGTGCCAGCAGCACCTTAGCGGGAGCATGCGAGCAGTTCTTC
V gene: TRBV21-1
J gene: TRBJ2-1
clone size: -
D gene: -

CDR3 protein: CAWSVLKLAGVSYNEQFF
CDR3 DNA: TGTGCCTGGAGTGTACTGAAGTTAGCGGGAGTTTCCTACAATGAGCAGTTCTTC
V gene: TRBV30
J gene: TRBJ2-1
clone size: -
D gene: TRBD2

CDR3 protein: CASSYWQETQYF
CDR3 DNA: TGTGCCAGCTCCTATTGGCAAGAGACCCAGTACTTC
V gene: TRBV18
J gene: TRBJ2-5
clone size: few
D gene: -

CDR3 protein: CASSIAGPSTGGMETQYF
CDR3 DNA: TGTGCCAGTAGTATAGCTGGGCCCTCGACAGGGGGTATGGAGACCCAGTACTTC
V gene: TRBV19
J gene: TRBJ2-5
clone size: -
D gene: TRBD1

CDR3 protein: CASSPPPGQVPRRELFF
CDR3 DNA: TGTGCCAGTAGTCCACCTCCGGGACAGGTTCCTCGCCGGGAGCTGTTTTTT
V gene: TRBV19
J gene: TRBJ2-2
clone size: -
D gene: TRBD1

CDR3 protein: CASSPGQLTGELFF
CDR3 DNA: TGTGCCAGCTCACCCGGACAGCTCACCGGGGAGCTGTTTTTT
V gene: TRBV18
J gene: TRBJ2-2
clone size: few
D gene: -

CDR3 protein: CASSWTPFAASSTDTQYF
CDR3 DNA: TGTGCCAGCAGCTGGACCCCCTTCGCGGCCTCTAGCACAGATACGCAGTATTTT
V gene: TRBV13
J gene: TRBJ2-3
clone size: -
D gene: -

CDR3 protein: CASSPPGGRRSYEQYF
CDR3 DNA: TGTGCCAGCTCACCACCGGGGGGGAGAAGGTCCTACGAGCAGTACTTC
V gene: TRBV18
J gene: TRBJ2-7
clone size: -
D gene: TRBD2

CDR3 protein: CASSFKTSGGPSSSYNEQFF
CDR3 DNA: TGCGCCAGCAGCTTTAAGACTAGCGGGGGGCCCTCTAGCTCCTACAATGAGCAGTTCTTC
V gene: TRBV5-1
J gene: TRBJ2-1
clone size: -
D gene: TRBD2

CDR3 protein: CASSLRERDGDNEQFF
CDR3 DNA: TGTGCCAGCAGTTTAAGGGAGCGGGATGGTGACAATGAGCAGTTCTTC
V gene: TRBV27
J gene: TRBJ2-1
clone size: few
D gene: TRBD2

CDR3 protein: CASSLGLAVYNEQFF
CDR3 DNA: TGCGCCAGCAGCTTGGGACTAGCAGTTTACAATGAGCAGTTCTTC
V gene: TRBV5-1
J gene: TRBJ2-1
clone size: -
D gene: TRBD2

CDR3 protein: CASRGDRQNEKLFF
CDR3 DNA: TGTGCCAGCAGGGGGGACAGACAGAATGAAAAACTGTTTTTT
V gene: TRBV6-1
J gene: TRBJ1-4
clone size: -
D gene: TRBD1

CDR3 protein: CASSFGSLNTQYF
CDR3 DNA: TGTGCCAGCAGCTTCGGTAGCCTCAATACGCAGTATTTT
V gene: TRBV7-9
J gene: TRBJ2-3
clone size: few
D gene: -

CDR3 protein: CSVVVHRTAGNTIYF
CDR3 DNA: TGCAGCGTTGTAGTTCACAGGACAGCAGGAAACACCATATATTTT
V gene: TRBV29-1
J gene: TRBJ1-3
clone size: once
D gene: -

CDR3 protein: CASSLRDTGYEQYF
CDR3 DNA: TGTGCCAGCAGCCTCCGGGACACGGGCTACGAGCAGTACTTC
V gene: TRBV6-6
J gene: TRBJ2-7
clone size: -
D gene: -

CDR3 protein: CASSYAGQGAGQPQHF
CDR3 DNA: TGTGCCAGCAGTTACGCGGGACAGGGGGCTGGTCAGCCCCAGCATTTT
V gene: TRBV6-6
J gene: TRBJ1-5
clone size: few
D gene: TRBD1

CDR3 protein: CASRRTGLYEQYF
CDR3 DNA: TGTGCCAGCAGAAGGACAGGGCTGTACGAGCAGTACTTC
V gene: TRBV6-1
J gene: TRBJ2-7
clone size: -
D gene: TRBD1

CDR3 protein: CSVAPGQLQETQYF
CDR3 DNA: TGCAGCGTTGCTCCGGGACAACTTCAAGAGACCCAGTACTTC
V gene: TRBV29-1
J gene: TRBJ2-5
clone size: -
D gene: -

CDR3 protein: CASSSSQWAPSYGYTF
CDR3 DNA: TGTGCCAGCAGCTCCTCTCAGTGGGCTCCCAGCTATGGCTACACCTTC
V gene: TRBV11-3
J gene: TRBJ1-2
clone size: few
D gene: -

CDR3 protein: CASSLGHKAEAFF
CDR3 DNA: TGTGCCAGCAGCTTAGGACACAAGGCTGAAGCTTTCTTT
V gene: TRBV5-5
J gene: TRBJ1-1
clone size: -
D gene: -

CDR3 protein: CASSIGTSGRALSYNEQFF
CDR3 DNA: TGTGCCAGTAGTATAGGGACTAGCGGGAGGGCCCTCTCCTACAATGAGCAGTTCTTC
V gene: TRBV19
J gene: TRBJ2-1
clone size: -
D gene: TRBD2